These 26 T cell receptor beta chains share one sample of origin, sequenced in a study of blood T cell repertoires in COVID-19. The assay was immunoSEQ multiplex PCR, and TCRdb's table has in-frame clones only and misses some. The data hold 200,000 to 250,000 clones, with roughly nine tenths observed a single time. Sample: peripheral blood. These receptors originate from a man aged 60-69 years with COVID-19, enrolled during active disease.

This chain joins TRBV27 and TRBJ2-7, with 7 nucleotides matching TRBD1. In germline, CDR1 is MNHEY, CDR2 SMNVEV (reference sequence). The CDR3 consists of 15 residues. V was pared by 0 bases and J by 7 bases, with 9 bases of the junction left unmatched. The CDR3 sequence is CASSLSVRGLSEQYF. The CDR3 bases are TGTGCCAGCAGTTTATCGGTAAGGGGGCTGAGTGAGCAGTACTTC.

This clone has only one observation. The chain carries TRBV3-1 (or the pseudogene TRBV3-2) and TRBJ1-5; D call uncertain. V lost 1 base to trimming and J lost 3 bases, with 7 bases between them. This CDR3 has 14 residues. CDR1 is LGHDT and CDR2 is YNNKEL in the germline V gene (reference sequence). CDR3 DNA: TGTGCCAGCAGCCAAGGAGAGGCCAATCAGCCCCAGCATTTT. Translating it yields CASSQGEANQPQHF.

The chain is built from TRBV4-2 and TRBJ1-5; the match to TRBD1 covers 9 bases. V shed 1 base, J shed 5 bases, and the junction held 3 bases outside the gene matches. Per germline, CDR1 LGHNA and CDR2 YNFKEQ. The CDR3 contains 15 residues. The CDR3 DNA is TGTGCCAGCAGCCAAGGGACAGGGGCCGATCAGCCCCAGCATTTT. Its protein product is CASSQGTGADQPQHF.

The rearrangement joins TRBV5-6 to TRBJ1-2, with D uncertain. CDR3 size: 15 residues. Trimming stripped 5 bases from V and 3 bases from J, with 17 bases between. The germline gives CDR1 SGHDT, CDR2 YYEEEE. CDR3 DNA sequence: TGTGCCAGCAGTTCGTTGAAGTCCGGGGACTATGGCTACACCTTC. Its translation: CASSSLKSGDYGYTF.

This clone was counted between two and nine times. The V and J genes are TRBV3-1 (or the pseudogene TRBV3-2) and TRBJ1-6, with TRBD1 matching over 9 bases. Germline assignment: CDR1 LGHDT and CDR2 YNNKEL (reference sequence). The V gene end was trimmed by 4 bases and the J gene end by 6 bases; junction bases not matched to a gene: 4. This CDR3 is built from 15 residues. The CDR3 region is CASSRGTGINSPLHF. CDR3 DNA sequence: TGTGCCAGCAGCCGGGGGACAGGGATTAATTCACCCCTCCACTTT.

DNA for the CDR3: TGTGCCAGCAGTGGCGAGTACAATGAGCAGTTCTTC. Amino acids: CASSGEYNEQFF. The chain couples TRBV2 to TRBJ2-1; D not certain. The germline V gene encodes CDR1 SNHLY and CDR2 FYNNEI. This CDR3 is built from 12 residues. The V end lost 4 bases, the J end lost 4 bases, and 5 bases lay between the germline ends.

The V call is TRBV11-3, the J call TRBJ2-7, with 8 bases fitting TRBD2. Germline lookup yields CDR1 SGHNT and CDR2 YENEEA. J lost 7 bases, V lost 5 bases, and 7 bases had no gene match. CDR3 length equals 13 residues. The CDR3 DNA reads as TGTGCCAGCAGCCCAGGACTAGCTGGGGAGCAGTACTTC. Amino acids: CASSPGLAGEQYF.

V and J are TRBV6-1 and TRBJ2-5; 13 positions match TRBD2. Looked up from germline, CDR1 is MNHNS and CDR2 is SASEGT. The CDR3 loop spans 17 amino acids. V lost 4 bases and J lost 1; bases outside the gene matches: 6. CDR3 bases: TGTGCCAGCAGTGCCGGGACTAGCGGGATTTTCCAAGAGACCCAGTACTTC. It yields the protein CASSAGTSGIFQETQYF.

This chain uses TRBV24-1 with TRBJ1-5; possible D gene TRBD1, 5 bases. The germline V gene has CDR1 KGHDR and CDR2 SFDVKD. The CDR3 spans 15 residues. The ends were cut back, 4 bases at V and 3 bases at J, with 12 bases in the middle. CDR3 protein: CATSDRGGFNQPQHF. Here the CDR3 DNA reads TGTGCCACCAGTGACCGCGGGGGATTCAATCAGCCCCAGCATTTT.

CDR3 nucleotide sequence: TGTGCCAGCAGTACGACAGTTTATAATTCACCCCTCCACTTT. It translates to CASSTTVYNSPLHF. The V gene is TRBV28, the J gene TRBJ1-6; a possible D gene is TRBD1 (5 bases). This CDR3 has 14 residues. Trimming shortened V by 5 bases and J by 4 bases, and 9 bases separated the two germline ends. CDR1 is MDHEN and CDR2 is SYDVKM in the germline V gene.

V usage is TRBV4-2 and J usage is TRBJ2-3; D is perhaps TRBD2 (5 bases). The CDR3 totals 17 residues. Trimming removed 4 bases from V and 0 bases from J, with 17 bases in between. Germline lookup yields CDR1 LGHNA and CDR2 YNFKEQ. The CDR3 region has the DNA TGTGCCAGCAGCCCCATTGCGGGCGGACTTAGCACAGATACGCAGTATTTT. This sequence encodes CASSPIAGGLSTDTQYF.

V and J are TRBV5-4 and TRBJ2-1; the D is unclear. Trimming shortened V by 5 bases and J by 4 bases, and 10 bases separated the two germline ends. The CDR3 spans 13 residues. Germline CDR1 reads SGHNT; CDR2 reads YYREEE (reference sequence). The CDR3 loop reads CASREEIYNEQFF. The CDR3, as DNA: TGTGCCAGCAGAGAGGAGATTTACAATGAGCAGTTCTTC.

The chain combines TRBV9 with TRBJ1-4, with TRBD1 matching 12 bases. The CDR3 is 21 amino acids. Per the germline V gene, CDR1 is SGDLS and CDR2 is YYNGEE. V lost 3 bases, J lost 2 bases, and 17 bases stayed unmatched. CDR3 nucleotide sequence: TGTGCCAGCAGCGCGGGTCCCCGGGACAGGGGGCGGAGGGCCACTAATGAAAAACTGTTTTTT. It codes for CASSAGPRDRGRRATNEKLFF.

The chain joins TRBV6-5 to TRBJ2-1; D uncertain. V was trimmed by 6 bases and J by 8 bases, leaving 8 bases between them. The germline CDR1 and CDR2 sequences are MNHEY and SVGAGI. The CDR3 spans 11 residues. In DNA, the CDR3 is TGTGCCAGCAGGGCAGGCTATGAGCAGTTCTTC. As protein: CASRAGYEQFF.

This clone was seen once. The V call is TRBV28, the J call TRBJ2-1; 10 nucleotides match TRBD2. V was pared by 10 bases and J by 5 bases, with 2 bases of the junction left unmatched. Germline CDR1 MDHEN, CDR2 SYDVKM. The CDR3 is 12 amino acids. The CDR3 sequence is CATSGSNNEQFF. The CDR3 DNA follows: TGTGCCACTAGCGGGAGTAACAATGAGCAGTTCTTC. The whole variable domain, filled in from reference TRBV28 and TRBJ2-1, reads DVKVTQSSRYLVKRTGEKVFLECVQDMDHENMFWYRQDPGLGLRLIYFSYDVKMKEKGDIPEGYSVSREKKERFSLILESASTNQTSMYLCATSGSNNEQFFGPGTRLTVL.

V is TRBV28 and J is TRBJ2-7; 9 bases align to TRBD1. The CDR3 is 15 residues long. After removal of 3 bases from V and 6 bases from J, the junction contained 9 bases not matched to a gene. Germline values: CDR1 MDHEN, CDR2 SYDVKM. Written as DNA, the CDR3 is TGTGCCAGCAGTTTCTTGTCAGGGGGACAGGGCGAGCAGTACTTC. It yields the protein CASSFLSGGQGEQYF.

The gene calls are TRBV24-1 and TRBJ2-7; tentative D call: TRBD1 (8 bases). Trimming took off 3 bases at V and 9 bases at J, with 23 bases between the two ends. The germline V gene encodes CDR1 KGHDR and CDR2 SFDVKD. This CDR3 contains 16 residues. CDR3 loop: CATSDGGGQAAHGQYF. CDR3 nucleotides: TGTGCCACCAGTGATGGCGGGGGACAGGCCGCCCACGGGCAGTACTTC.

V gene TRBV15 combines with J gene TRBJ2-7; 7 bases align to TRBD2. From germline, CDR1 is LNHNV and CDR2 YYDKDF (reference sequence). This CDR3 is built from 14 residues. V lost 1 base and J lost 0; bases outside the gene matches: 0. CDR3 loop: CATSRGGSSYEQYF. The DNA of the CDR3 is TGTGCCACCAGCAGAGGCGGGAGCTCCTACGAGCAGTACTTC.

The chain employs TRBV10-3 and TRBJ1-2; D gene ambiguous. Trimming removed 3 bases at V and 7 bases at J, with 18 bases between. The CDR3 is made up of 15 amino acids. The V gene's germline CDR1 is ENHRY and CDR2 SYGVKD. DNA for the CDR3: TGTGCCATCAGTGATGGTTTCGTGGGCAGCGGTGGCTACACCTTC. Its translation is CAISDGFVGSGGYTF.

This chain links TRBV30 with TRBJ1-2; tentatively, D is TRBD1 (5 bases). The CDR3 spans 12 residues. Trimming removed 2 bases from V and 7 bases from J, with 11 bases in between. Germline CDR1 and CDR2: GTSNPN and SVGIG (reference sequence). CDR3 in DNA: TGTGCCTGGAGTCCCAGGGCTTCTGGCTACACCTTC. This codes for CAWSPRASGYTF.

This chain uses TRBV4-1 with TRBJ1-1, with 9 bases fitting TRBD1. Germline V CDR1 and CDR2: MGHRA, YSYEKL. CDR3 length: 15 residues. V shed 4 bases and J 2 bases; nucleotides not matched to a gene: 5. This CDR3 is CASSLQDRGNTEAFF. In DNA, the CDR3 is TGCGCCAGCAGCCTACAGGACAGGGGTAACACTGAAGCTTTCTTT.

V is TRBV15 and J is TRBJ2-6; D gene ambiguous. CDR1 is LNHNV, CDR2 YYDKDF, per germline (reference sequence). Trimming took off 1 base at V and 4 bases at J, with 11 bases between the two ends. The CDR3 covers 16 residues. This CDR3 is CATSRGIPRGANVLTF. As DNA, the CDR3 is TGTGCCACCAGCAGAGGTATCCCCAGGGGGGCCAACGTCCTGACTTTC.

CDR3 sequence reads: CASSPGEGRNSPLHF. CDR3 sequence (DNA): TGTGCCAGCTCACCAGGGGAGGGAAGGAATTCACCCCTCCACTTT. The rearrangement links TRBV18 to TRBJ1-6; D remains unclear. The V gene's germline CDR1 is KGHSH and CDR2 LQKENI. Trimming removed 2 bases from V and 7 bases from J, with 12 bases in between. The CDR3 length is 15 residues.

The CDR3 region has the DNA TGTGCCAGCAGGATCAAGCAGGGGCCCAACTATGGCTACACCTTC. Translation: CASRIKQGPNYGYTF. The chain links TRBV27 to TRBJ1-2; D is possibly TRBD1 (6 bases). The length of the CDR3 is 15 residues. CDR1 is MNHEY and CDR2 is SMNVEV in the germline V gene (reference sequence). The V end lost 6 bases, the J end lost 2 bases, and 16 bases lay between the germline ends.

This clone was counted a few times. The J gene is TRBJ1-1, the V gene TRBV18, with D tentatively TRBD1 (5 bases). CDR1 and CDR2 from the germline V gene are KGHSH and LQKENI. The CDR3 is 13 residues long. Trimming pared 6 bases from V and 6 bases from J, leaving 14 bases between. CDR3 DNA: TGTGCCAGCTCCCGTGCCGGACAACCTGAAGCTTTCTTT. The encoded protein is CASSRAGQPEAFF.

The chain recombines TRBV4-3 with TRBJ2-2; D perhaps matches TRBD2 (5 bases). The CDR3 has 22 amino acids. Germline V gene lookup returns CDR1 LGHNA and CDR2 YSLEER. V dropped 0 bases and J dropped 3 bases, with 29 bases sitting between them. CDR3: CASSQDRAPGVERDRDTGELFF. Here the CDR3 DNA reads TGCGCCAGCAGCCAAGATCGGGCCCCGGGTGTCGAACGGGATCGGGACACCGGGGAGCTGTTTTTT.